The entry below gives a single T cell receptor beta chain sequence along with its context. Antigen unknown. Trimming took off 8 bases at V and 1 base at J, with 11 bases between the two ends. There are 13 residues in the CDR3. CDR1 is MGHDK and CDR2 is SYGVNS in the germline V gene. The assay was immunoSEQ multiplex PCR, and TCRdb's table has in-frame clones only and misses some. The sample carries approximately 58,000 clones, roughly 94% recorded once. This record belongs to a study of cytomegalovirus exposure and HLA in healthy donors. Study-level findings and limits: It was reportedly the case that the classifier diagnosed cytomegalovirus status with high specificity and sensitivity.

Sequenced material: PBMCs. The chain recombines TRBV25-1 with TRBJ1-1, with D possibly matching TRBD1 (5 bases). The receptor was derived from a young man in good health and CMV-seronegative. CDR3 region: CASSLGANTEAFF. In DNA form, the CDR3 reads TGTGCCAGCTCTCTTGGGGCGAACACTGAAGCTTTCTTT.